The 4 T cell receptor beta chains reported below all come from one sample, sequenced in a study of pediatric ulcerative colitis. Sequencing was performed with immunoSEQ multiplex PCR; in TCRdb, only in-frame clones are kept and a portion is missing. This sample carries about 64,000 clones, roughly 90% of them seen once, and the ten largest clones take around 3%. Sequencing input: blood. The receptors originated from a boy younger than 18 with severe ulcerative colitis.

The rearrangement joins TRBV5-1 to TRBJ2-3; D call uncertain. The CDR3 length is 14 residues. V lost 0 bases, J lost 6 bases, and 11 bases lay in between. The germline V gene has CDR1 SGHRS and CDR2 YFSETQ. The CDR3 DNA reads as TGCGCCAGCAGCTTGGCCGGTCACCCGGATACGCAGTATTTT. Amino acids: CASSLAGHPDTQYF.

The chain is built from TRBV4-1 and TRBJ2-1, with D perhaps TRBD2 (6 bases). The CDR3 is made up of 16 amino acids. The V end lost 4 bases, the J end lost 7 bases, and 20 bases lay between the germline ends. Germline-derived CDR1 and CDR2 are MGHRA and YSYEKL. DNA of the CDR3: TGCGCCAGCAGCCCCTATTCCCTAGCGTCCGCTAATGAGCAGTTCTTC. Protein product: CASSPYSLASANEQFF.

The gene calls are TRBV9 and TRBJ2-7; D is tentatively TRBD1 or TRBD2 (5 bases each). There are 14 residues in the CDR3. Germline V gene sequence: CDR1 SGDLS, CDR2 YYNGEE. V was shortened by 2 bases and J by 0 bases, with 9 bases between the two germline ends. The CDR3 reads CASSVGASSYEQYF. The CDR3 bases are TGTGCCAGCAGCGTCGGGGCCTCCTCCTACGAGCAGTACTTC. Full variable domain (missing parts from reference TRBV9 and TRBJ2-7): DSGVTQTPKHLITATGQRVTLRCSPRSGDLSVYWYQQSLDQGLQFLIQYYNGEERAKGNILERFSAQQFPDLHSELNLSSLELGDSALYFCASSVGASSYEQYFGPGTRLTVT.

The J gene is TRBJ2-2, the V gene TRBV29-1, with D possibly matching TRBD2 (6 bases). The CDR3 covers 14 residues. Germline V gives CDR1 SQVTM, CDR2 ANQGSEA. V gave up 6 bases and J gave up 7 bases, with 18 bases separating them. Written as DNA, the CDR3 is TGCAGCGTATTCACGAACGCGGGAATCGGGGAGCTGTTTTTT. Its protein is CSVFTNAGIGELFF.